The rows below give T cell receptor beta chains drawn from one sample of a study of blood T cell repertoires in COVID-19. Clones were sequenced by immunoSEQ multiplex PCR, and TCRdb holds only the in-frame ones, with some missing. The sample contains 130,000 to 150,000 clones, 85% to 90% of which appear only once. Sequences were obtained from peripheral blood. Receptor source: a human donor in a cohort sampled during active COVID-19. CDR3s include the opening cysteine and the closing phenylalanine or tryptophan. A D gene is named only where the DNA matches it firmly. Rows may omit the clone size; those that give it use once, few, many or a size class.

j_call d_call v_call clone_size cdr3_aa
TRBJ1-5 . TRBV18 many CASSPRGSPGIEPQHF
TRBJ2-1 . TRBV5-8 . CASSPQGLSSYNEQFF
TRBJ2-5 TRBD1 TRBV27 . CASSADRGQETQYF
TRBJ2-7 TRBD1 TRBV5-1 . CASSPGQGGPYEQYF
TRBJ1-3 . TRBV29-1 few CSVVESSGNTIYF
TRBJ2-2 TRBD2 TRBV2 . CASSAGRTNTGELFF
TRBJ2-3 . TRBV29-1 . CSVDWPSSTDTQYF
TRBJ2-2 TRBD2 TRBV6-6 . CASTTGGGDTGELFF
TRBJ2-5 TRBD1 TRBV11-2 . CASSIYTGAQETQYF
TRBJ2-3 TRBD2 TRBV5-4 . CASSSERGARDTQYF
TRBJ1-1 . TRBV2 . CASSGEQGDTEAFF
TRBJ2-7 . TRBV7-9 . CASSLEGNYEQYF
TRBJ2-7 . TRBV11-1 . CASSLGGTMTYEQYF
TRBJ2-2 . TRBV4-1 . CASSQDRNTGELFF
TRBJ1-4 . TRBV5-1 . CASSLGRGTNEKLFF
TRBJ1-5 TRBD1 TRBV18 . CASSPVGDRQYSPQHF
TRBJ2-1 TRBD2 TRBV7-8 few CASSPLILTSGRGHEQFF
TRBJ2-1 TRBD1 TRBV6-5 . CASSSPQGWANEQFF
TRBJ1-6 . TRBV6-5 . CASSYSRRGGGSPLHF
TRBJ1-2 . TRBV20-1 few CSTGEVYGYTF
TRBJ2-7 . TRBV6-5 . CASSYSSSYEQYF
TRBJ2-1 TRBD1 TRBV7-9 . CASSQGQASYNEQFF
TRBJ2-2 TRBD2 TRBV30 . CAWTTRGGRWTGELFF
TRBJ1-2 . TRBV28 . CASRPTGTPYGYTF
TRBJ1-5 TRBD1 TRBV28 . CASDLRTGYNQPQHF
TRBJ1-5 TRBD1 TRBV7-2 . CASSSGTAFQPQHF
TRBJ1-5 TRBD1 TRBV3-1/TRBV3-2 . CASSRGTANQPQHF
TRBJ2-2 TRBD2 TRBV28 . CASSKITSGDTGELFF
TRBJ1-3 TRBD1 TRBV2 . CASSLQGKGAGNTIYF
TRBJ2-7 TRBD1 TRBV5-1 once CASSSRQGLHEQYF
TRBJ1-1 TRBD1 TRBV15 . CATSTDRVTEAFF
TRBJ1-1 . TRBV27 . CASSLNPPENTEAFF
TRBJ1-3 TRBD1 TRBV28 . CASSRGQGRHTIYF
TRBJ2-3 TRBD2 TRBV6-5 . CASYPGGRPTDTQYF
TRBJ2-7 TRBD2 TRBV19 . CASKASGDVLYEQYF
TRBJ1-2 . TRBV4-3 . CASSQARWGLNYGYTF
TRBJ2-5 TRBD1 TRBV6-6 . CASSYIPTGRETQYF
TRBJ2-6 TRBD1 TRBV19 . CASRLRDRGGGANVLTF
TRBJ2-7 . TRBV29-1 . CSVGARGFDEQYF
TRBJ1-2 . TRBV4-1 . CASSQATTGYGYTF
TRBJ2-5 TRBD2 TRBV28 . CASSPPRTSGSGETQYF
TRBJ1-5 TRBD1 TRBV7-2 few CASSRSYPGTGVQPQHF
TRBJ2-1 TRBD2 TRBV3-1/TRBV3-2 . CASSHALGLAGEQFF
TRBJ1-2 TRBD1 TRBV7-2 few CASSPQTGNYGYTF
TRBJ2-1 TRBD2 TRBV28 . CASSFSGGSYNEQFF
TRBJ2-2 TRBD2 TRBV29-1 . CSAGTSGAGELFF
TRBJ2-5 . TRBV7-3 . CASSSAGQETQYF
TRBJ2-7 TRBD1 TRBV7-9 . CASSLARGTGVGYEQYF
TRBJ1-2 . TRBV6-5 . CASSTTRGGYGYTF
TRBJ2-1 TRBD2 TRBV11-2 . CASSSGLEGINEQFF
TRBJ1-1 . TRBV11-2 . CASSSLSEGHEAFF
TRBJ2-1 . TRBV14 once CASSQNSGPFF
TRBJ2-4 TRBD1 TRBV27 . CASSSQRGTGGALLPKNIQYF
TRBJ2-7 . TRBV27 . CASTAGHSYEQYF
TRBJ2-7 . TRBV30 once CAWSPRGAGREASYEQYF
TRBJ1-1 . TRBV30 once CAWSVGGNTEAFF
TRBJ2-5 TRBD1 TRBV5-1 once CASSLDRGPSQETQYF